This TCR beta chain was obtained from a study of shared clonotypes between healthy human individuals. Sequenced by immunoSEQ multiplex PCR; TCRdb stores in-frame clones only, minus some. This repertoire shows roughly 1.5 million clones, roughly 98% found once; its top ten account for around 0.45%. CDR3 length: 14 residues. The V and J ends lost 2 bases and 1 base respectively, with 7 bases between them. Germline V gene sequence: CDR1 SGHRS, CDR2 YFSETQ. The chain links TRBV5-1 to TRBJ2-1; D might be TRBD1 (5 bases). The sequence came from a man under 40 in good health. Sequenced sample: naive CD4+ T cells sorted from blood. Indicated subset: CD45RA+ positively selected. For the CDR3, the DNA is TGCGCCAGCAGCTTTCAGGGTTCCTACAATGAGCAGTTCTTC. It translates to CASSFQGSYNEQFF.